This is a list of T cell receptor beta chains from one sample in a study of Ad26.COV2.S vaccination and SARS-CoV-2 variants. Assay used: immunoSEQ multiplex PCR; TCRdb lists only in-frame clones, some missing. The data show around 270,000 clones, approximately 90% seen once. Material: peripheral blood, obtained in a trial of Ad26.COV2.S vaccine versus placebo. The receptors were sampled from a person aged 18-65 years who received the Ad26.COV2.S COVID-19 vaccine or a placebo. The CDR3 runs from the conserved cysteine through the conserved F or W. A D gene is named only where the DNA matches it firmly.

>TRBV5-1|TRBJ2-7|16|TRBD1
CASTQAAGTGTYEQYF
>TRBV6-5|TRBJ2-7|13|.
CASSAEVGWEQYF
>TRBV30|TRBJ1-5|13|TRBD1
CAWSPQGNQPQHF
>TRBV13|TRBJ2-7|17|TRBD2
CASSGRNGLAGFYEQYF
>TRBV9|TRBJ1-6|17|.
CASSDPPGTDYNSPLHF
>TRBV6-1|TRBJ1-1|14|.
CASSEMQGRIEAFF
>TRBV19|TRBJ1-2|14|TRBD1
CASSMTGTNYGYTF
>TRBV10-3|TRBJ2-3|17|.
CAISESWIGTSTDTQYF
>TRBV6-2/TRBV6-3|TRBJ2-1|14|.
CASSYGGLNNEQFF
>TRBV14|TRBJ1-2|15|.
CASSQTGSRAYGYTF
>TRBV5-4|TRBJ2-7|17|TRBD1
CASSYDRQGAQGSEQYF
>TRBV19|TRBJ1-2|15|TRBD1
CASSIRQGHNYGYTF
>TRBV11-3|TRBJ2-1|13|.
CASSASGLGEQFF
>TRBV2|TRBJ2-7|13|TRBD2
CASSSGVGNEQYF
>TRBV7-8|TRBJ2-3|12|.
CASSSITGLRYF
>TRBV5-1|TRBJ2-3|14|TRBD2
CASSTSGSQDTQYF
>TRBV5-1|TRBJ2-3|13|.
CASWGLYTDTQYF
>TRBV6-2/TRBV6-3|TRBJ1-2|13|.
CASSKTATYGYTF
>TRBV29-1|TRBJ2-5|12|.
CSVGTAGETQYF
>TRBV5-4|TRBJ2-3|16|TRBD2
CASSLASGEFSDTQYF
>TRBV6-2/TRBV6-3|TRBJ1-3|14|.
CASSDPPGWNTIYF
>TRBV27|TRBJ1-5|15|TRBD1
CASSPTGGKTQPQHF
>TRBV4-2|TRBJ2-3|15|.
CASSQDYASSDTQYF
>TRBV18|TRBJ1-2|14|TRBD1
CASSPRTGNYGYTF
>TRBV11-2|TRBJ2-3|16|.
CASSLDPYGLTDTQYF
>TRBV24-1|TRBJ2-1|16|.
CATPSAGPVLSNEQFF
>TRBV4-2|TRBJ1-1|14|.
CASSQSMGKIEAFF
>TRBV11-1|TRBJ2-1|14|.
CASSLGGSYNEQFF